The rows below give T cell receptor beta chains drawn from one sample of a study of cytomegalovirus exposure and HLA in healthy donors. Using immunoSEQ multiplex PCR, the repertoire was profiled, and TCRdb retains in-frame clones only, with some absent. This sample has 150,000 or so clones; roughly 80% occur once, and the top ten carry around 0.93%. The sequenced sample was PBMCs. The receptors stem from a man under 40 in good health and CMV-seronegative. Both conserved end residues are part of each CDR3. Fields, in order: J gene, D gene, clone size, V gene, CDR3 DNA, CDR3 protein. A D gene is named only where the DNA matches it firmly. For some rows the clone size is stated as once, few or many, or as a class when expanded; others skip it.

j_call: TRBJ2-5
d_call: TRBD1
clone_size: NA
v_call: TRBV16
cdr3_nt: TGTGCCAGCAGCCAATCGCTGCATACAGGGGGCATCGAGACCCAGTACTTC
cdr3_aa: CASSQSLHTGGIETQYF

j_call: TRBJ2-5
d_call: TRBD2
clone_size: NA
v_call: TRBV18
cdr3_nt: TGTGCCAGCTCACCACTGAGCGGGGCCAGGGAAGAGACCCAGTACTTC
cdr3_aa: CASSPLSGAREETQYF

j_call: TRBJ2-7
d_call: TRBD1
clone_size: NA
v_call: TRBV4-3
cdr3_nt: TGCGCCAGCAGCCAAGATCGACAGGGGCCCTACGAGCAGTACTTC
cdr3_aa: CASSQDRQGPYEQYF

j_call: TRBJ1-5
d_call: TRBD1
clone_size: NA
v_call: TRBV6-1
cdr3_nt: TGTGCCAGCAAGTGGACAGGGACCATTCAGCCCCAGCATTTT
cdr3_aa: CASKWTGTIQPQHF

j_call: TRBJ2-7
d_call: NA
clone_size: NA
v_call: TRBV28
cdr3_nt: TGTGCCAGCAATCAGCGGGTTCCCTACGAGCAGTACTTC
cdr3_aa: CASNQRVPYEQYF

j_call: TRBJ1-3
d_call: NA
clone_size: few
v_call: TRBV30
cdr3_nt: TGTGCCTGGAGTGTAATGGGGGGCTCTGGAAACACCATATATTTT
cdr3_aa: CAWSVMGGSGNTIYF

j_call: TRBJ1-5
d_call: NA
clone_size: NA
v_call: TRBV6-5
cdr3_nt: TGTGCCAGCAGGCGCACAGGGCGCAATCAGCCCCAGCATTTT
cdr3_aa: CASRRTGRNQPQHF

j_call: TRBJ2-2
d_call: TRBD2
clone_size: NA
v_call: TRBV25-1
cdr3_nt: TGTGCCAGCAGTGGCACTAGCGGGGTACATATCCGAACCGGGGAGCTGTTTTTT
cdr3_aa: CASSGTSGVHIRTGELFF

j_call: TRBJ1-4
d_call: NA
clone_size: NA
v_call: TRBV27
cdr3_nt: TGTGCCAGCAGTTTAATTCGTACAACTAATGAAAAACTGTTTTTT
cdr3_aa: CASSLIRTTNEKLFF

j_call: TRBJ2-7
d_call: NA
clone_size: NA
v_call: TRBV27
cdr3_nt: TGTGCCAGCAGTGCCGACCGAATGGACAGGAGGGGACCCTACGAGCAGTACTTC
cdr3_aa: CASSADRMDRRGPYEQYF

j_call: TRBJ1-1
d_call: TRBD1
clone_size: NA
v_call: TRBV7-8
cdr3_nt: TGTGCCAGCAGCCACTCAGACAGGGGCCGAGGGGCTTTCTTT
cdr3_aa: CASSHSDRGRGAFF

j_call: TRBJ1-4
d_call: TRBD1
clone_size: NA
v_call: TRBV2
cdr3_nt: TGTGCCAGCAGTGACCAGACAGGGGCTAATGAAAAACTGTTTTTT
cdr3_aa: CASSDQTGANEKLFF

j_call: TRBJ2-5
d_call: NA
clone_size: NA
v_call: TRBV21-1
cdr3_nt: TGTGCCAGCAGCAAAGTTGGGGCCTCCGATACCCAAGAGACCCAGTACTTC
cdr3_aa: CASSKVGASDTQETQYF

j_call: TRBJ1-1
d_call: TRBD1
clone_size: NA
v_call: TRBV4-1
cdr3_nt: TGCGCCAGCAGCCAAGGAGGGCTGACAGGGCAATTCATGAACACTGAAGCTTTCTTT
cdr3_aa: CASSQGGLTGQFMNTEAFF

j_call: TRBJ2-3
d_call: TRBD2
clone_size: NA
v_call: TRBV5-1
cdr3_nt: TGCGCCAGCAGCTTCCTCGGGACTAGCGGGGCCTCCCCCACAGATACGCAGTATTTT
cdr3_aa: CASSFLGTSGASPTDTQYF

j_call: TRBJ1-6
d_call: NA
clone_size: NA
v_call: TRBV28
cdr3_nt: TGTGCCAGCAGCCACAGCAATTCACCCCTCCACTTT
cdr3_aa: CASSHSNSPLHF

j_call: TRBJ1-6
d_call: TRBD1
clone_size: NA
v_call: TRBV28
cdr3_nt: TGTGCCAGCAGTCCGGGGACAGGGGTTAATTCACCCCTCCACTTT
cdr3_aa: CASSPGTGVNSPLHF

j_call: TRBJ1-2
d_call: TRBD1
clone_size: NA
v_call: TRBV11-3
cdr3_nt: TGTGCCAGCAGCTTAGTTGGAGGACAGGGACGAGGCTACACCTTC
cdr3_aa: CASSLVGGQGRGYTF

j_call: TRBJ2-7
d_call: NA
clone_size: NA
v_call: TRBV5-4
cdr3_nt: TGTGCCAGCAGCGAGCGGGACACCGGCGCCTACGAGCAGTACTTC
cdr3_aa: CASSERDTGAYEQYF

j_call: TRBJ2-3
d_call: NA
clone_size: few
v_call: TRBV7-2
cdr3_nt: TGTGCCAGCAGCCCCTTGGATACGCAGTATTTT
cdr3_aa: CASSPLDTQYF

j_call: TRBJ2-7
d_call: TRBD2
clone_size: NA
v_call: TRBV19
cdr3_nt: TGTGCCAGTAGTCTAATCGCTAGCGGGGCGATACCCTACGAGCAGTACTTC
cdr3_aa: CASSLIASGAIPYEQYF

j_call: TRBJ2-3
d_call: NA
clone_size: once
v_call: TRBV6-5
cdr3_nt: TGTGCCAGCAGTTACTCGGCGGGGCCCACAGATACGCAGTATTTT
cdr3_aa: CASSYSAGPTDTQYF

j_call: TRBJ2-7
d_call: TRBD2
clone_size: NA
v_call: TRBV15
cdr3_nt: TGTGCCACCAGCAGAGATCCCCTAGCGGGGGGATGGCAGTACTTC
cdr3_aa: CATSRDPLAGGWQYF

j_call: TRBJ2-1
d_call: TRBD2
clone_size: few
v_call: TRBV28
cdr3_nt: TGTGCCAGCAGTTTTATTCTAGCGGGAGGAATTGGGTACAATGAGCAGTTCTTC
cdr3_aa: CASSFILAGGIGYNEQFF

j_call: TRBJ2-3
d_call: NA
clone_size: NA
v_call: TRBV25-1
cdr3_nt: TGTGCCAGCACGGTCACAGATACGCAGTATTTT
cdr3_aa: CASTVTDTQYF

j_call: TRBJ2-7
d_call: TRBD1
clone_size: NA
v_call: TRBV29-1
cdr3_nt: TGCAGCGTTAGGGGGCGCGTCGACGAGCAGTACTTC
cdr3_aa: CSVRGRVDEQYF

j_call: TRBJ1-1
d_call: NA
clone_size: NA
v_call: TRBV5-6
cdr3_nt: TGTGCCAGCAGCTTGGAGGTGGGGCGGGGAACTGAAGCTTTCTTT
cdr3_aa: CASSLEVGRGTEAFF

j_call: TRBJ2-7
d_call: NA
clone_size: NA
v_call: TRBV28
cdr3_nt: TGTGCCAGCACTATTTCCGGGACTGTTTCCTCCCTAAGCTCCTACGAGCAGTACTTC
cdr3_aa: CASTISGTVSSLSSYEQYF

j_call: TRBJ2-3
d_call: NA
clone_size: NA
v_call: TRBV21-1
cdr3_nt: TGTGCCAGCACCGGGACAGGGGACGCAGATACGCAGTATTTT
cdr3_aa: CASTGTGDADTQYF

j_call: TRBJ1-5
d_call: TRBD1
clone_size: NA
v_call: TRBV28
cdr3_nt: TGTGCCAGCAGTTCTGGACAGGAACGGAATCAGCCCCAGCATTTT
cdr3_aa: CASSSGQERNQPQHF

j_call: TRBJ2-3
d_call: NA
clone_size: NA
v_call: TRBV28
cdr3_nt: TGTGCCAGCAGTTGGCGGGATACGCAGTATTTT
cdr3_aa: CASSWRDTQYF

j_call: TRBJ2-7
d_call: TRBD2
clone_size: NA
v_call: TRBV28
cdr3_nt: TGTGCCAGCAGTAAGGAACTAGCGGGGAACTACGAGCAGTACTTC
cdr3_aa: CASSKELAGNYEQYF

j_call: TRBJ2-5
d_call: NA
clone_size: NA
v_call: TRBV4-2
cdr3_nt: TGTGCCAGCAGCCAAACGAGTCTCCCCCAAGAGACCCAGTACTTC
cdr3_aa: CASSQTSLPQETQYF

j_call: TRBJ2-2
d_call: NA
clone_size: few
v_call: TRBV6-5
cdr3_nt: TGTGCCAGCAGTTCGAACAGGGCCGGGGAGCTGTTTTTT
cdr3_aa: CASSSNRAGELFF

j_call: TRBJ2-1
d_call: TRBD2
clone_size: once
v_call: TRBV19
cdr3_nt: TGTGCCAGTAGGAGTAGCGGGGTGCTGCCCGTCTCCTACAATGAGCAGTTCTTC
cdr3_aa: CASRSSGVLPVSYNEQFF